Presented here are 24 T cell receptor beta chains from one specimen sequenced in a study of blood T cells in healthy people across ages. For the second PCR, which ran for about 6 to 11 cycles, a sample-barcoded 5' primer and a J-beta primer mix were used. TCRdb used MiXCR to reprocess the 5' RACE reads, holding one entry per CDR3 protein. The table shows roughly 700,000 distinct CDR3 sequences, with around 49% occurring only once. Material: blood. These receptors came from an older woman in good health.

The chain recombines TRBV7-2 with TRBJ2-1, with 11 bases aligning to TRBD2. The J call is uncertain, as TRBJ2-7 better fits the DNA end. The CDR3 has 17 residues. The germline gives CDR1 SGHTA, CDR2 FQGNSA. CDR3 nucleotides: TGTGCCAGCAGCTTACAAGCGACTAGCGGGGCCGGGGATGAGCAGTACTTC. Translation: CASSLQATSGAGDEQYF.

The sample holds a few counts of this clonotype. This rearrangement joins TRBV7-3 to TRBJ2-1; 9 nucleotides match TRBD1. Germline-derived CDR1 and CDR2 are SGHTA and FQGTGA. With 2 bases clipped from V and 7 bases from J, the junction kept 3 bases outside the gene matches. This CDR3 has 14 residues. The CDR3 DNA reads TGTGCCAGCAGCTTAGGACAGGGGCTGAATGAGCAGTTCTTC. This translates into CASSLGQGLNEQFF.

The chain employs TRBV7-2 and TRBJ2-1; TRBD2 agrees at 13 bases. This CDR3 has 16 residues. The J segment lost 10 bases and the V segment lost 1 base, leaving 7 bases of the junction unmatched. Per the germline V gene, CDR1 is SGHTA and CDR2 is FQGNSA. CDR3 sequence (DNA): TGTGCCAGCAGCTTAGTTGGGACTAGCGGGATTCTCGAGCAGTTCTTC. Its protein product is CASSLVGTSGILEQFF.

V is TRBV20-1 and J is TRBJ1-5; D perhaps matches TRBD1 (5 bases). This CDR3 is 14 amino acids long. V was cut by 1 base and J by 3 bases, with 10 bases left in between. Germline V gene lookup returns CDR1 DFQATT and CDR2 SNEGSKA (reference sequence). The CDR3 loop is CSARAGTVNQPQHF. The CDR3 bases are TGCAGTGCTAGAGCCGGGACGGTCAATCAGCCCCAGCATTTT.

This sequence joins TRBV5-1 and TRBJ2-7, with 12 bases that match TRBD1. CDR3 length equals 15 residues. Germline-derived CDR1 and CDR2 are SGHRS and YFSETQ. Losses at the gene ends were 4 bases for V and 7 bases for J; bases not matched to a gene: 9. The CDR3 protein is CASSPGTGGMYEQYF. The CDR3, as DNA: TGCGCCAGCAGCCCCGGGACAGGGGGCATGTATGAGCAGTACTTC.

The J gene is TRBJ2-3, the V gene TRBV10-3; 7 bases line up with TRBD2. Trimming removed 6 bases from V and 3 bases from J; junction bases left unmatched: 6. The CDR3 is 14 residues long. The V gene's germline CDR1 is ENHRY and CDR2 SYGVKD. The CDR3 loop reads CAIRRPSGTDTQYF. The CDR3 region has the DNA TGTGCCATCAGACGCCCTAGCGGTACAGATACGCAGTATTTT.

This clonotype was picked up a small number of times. The chain recombines TRBV20-1 with TRBJ2-1; 13 nucleotides line up with TRBD2. This CDR3 comprises 16 residues. J was trimmed by 2 bases and V by 3 bases; bases with no gene match: 4. The germline V gene has CDR1 DFQATT and CDR2 SNEGSKA (reference sequence). The CDR3 is CSASGLAGAPYNEQFF. The CDR3 DNA is TGCAGTGCTAGTGGACTAGCGGGAGCCCCCTACAATGAGCAGTTCTTC.

The rearrangement joins TRBV29-1 to TRBJ2-7; no reliable D call. The germline CDR1 and CDR2 sequences are SQVTM and ANQGSEA. V lost 2 bases and J 1 base, leaving 12 bases between the germline ends. CDR3 length: 14 amino acids. This CDR3 reads CSVELAGESYEQYF. The CDR3 bases are TGCAGCGTTGAATTGGCAGGCGAGTCCTACGAGCAGTACTTC.

The chain combines TRBV25-1 with TRBJ2-7; TRBD1 or TRBD2 may be the D gene (7 bases each). CDR1 and CDR2 from the germline V gene are MGHDK and SYGVNS. This CDR3 is built from 16 residues. Trimming pared 1 base from V and 3 bases from J, leaving 16 bases between. CDR3 coding DNA: TGTGCCAGCAGTGAATCAGGTGGCAGGGGGGGCTACGAGCAGTACTTC. Translation: CASSESGGRGGYEQYF.

The chain is built from TRBV20-1 and TRBJ2-5; D possibly corresponds to TRBD2 (5 bases). V lost 0 bases and J lost 4, with 9 bases in between. The CDR3 contains 13 residues. Germline assignment: CDR1 DFQATT and CDR2 SNEGSKA (reference sequence). The CDR3 loop is CSARDPGSETQYF. CDR3 in DNA: TGCAGTGCTAGAGATCCGGGATCAGAGACCCAGTACTTC.

Comments on this clonotype: One end of the junction fails to match germline, which may point to a read error. The chain joins TRBV10-3 to TRBJ2-7; 11 positions match TRBD1. The germline gives CDR1 ENHRY, CDR2 SYGVKD. CDR3 length: 14 residues. CDR3 in DNA: TGTGCCATCTCGGACAGGGGGCCCTCCTACGGGCAGTACTTC. This sequence encodes CAISDRGPSYGQYF.

The V and J genes are TRBV29-1 and TRBJ2-1; no firm D call. Germline V gene data show CDR1 as SQVTM and CDR2 as ANQGSEA. Trimming took 3 bases from V and 5 from J, leaving 32 bases between them. The CDR3 length is 20 residues. CDR3 protein: CSVDRYPPSHKGRNHNEQFF. Written as DNA, the CDR3 is TGCAGCGTTGACCGCTATCCTCCGTCCCACAAAGGTCGGAACCACAATGAGCAGTTCTTC.

A single count supports this clonotype. This chain uses TRBV7-2 with TRBJ2-1; D tentatively reads TRBD1 or TRBD2 (6 bases each). The germline CDR1 and CDR2 sequences are SGHTA and FQGNSA. With 2 bases removed from V and 6 bases from J, the gap between germline ends came to 14 bases. The CDR3 spans 15 residues. The CDR3 loop is CASSLSGAGVNEQFF. The DNA of the CDR3 is TGTGCCAGCAGCTTATCGGGGGCTGGGGTCAATGAGCAGTTCTTC.

Note on this clonotype: This may stem from a read error, because a much larger clone lies one nucleotide away. CDR3: CASSPNRGRGCEQYF. CDR3 DNA: TGTGCCAGCAGTCCAAATCGGGGCAGGGGCTGCGAGCAGTACTTC. The V gene is TRBV28, the J gene TRBJ2-7; perhaps TRBD1 as D (6 bases). Germline loops: CDR1 MDHEN, CDR2 SYDVKM. The ends were cut back, 5 bases at V and 6 bases at J, with 20 bases in the middle. The CDR3 is 15 amino acids.

V and J are TRBV4-2 and TRBJ2-1; D is unresolved. The DNA matches TRBJ2-7 better at its end, which makes the J call doubtful. Germline assignment: CDR1 LGHNA and CDR2 YNFKEQ. The CDR3 has 17 amino acids. DNA of the CDR3: TGTGCCAGCAGCCACCAAGCCGGAGACCCGACCTACAATGAGCAGTACTTC. This codes for CASSHQAGDPTYNEQYF.

This clonotype was seen a single time. The chain joins TRBV6-2 or TRBV6-3 to TRBJ2-4; the match to TRBD2 covers 7 bases. V was pared by 8 bases and J by 5 bases, with 3 bases of the junction left unmatched. CDR3 size: 12 residues. Germline CDR1 MNHEY, CDR2 SVGEGT. In DNA form, the CDR3 reads TGTGCCAGCGGGAGGGAGGAAAACATTCAGTACTTC. It codes for CASGREENIQYF.

As concerns this clonotype: A much larger clone lies one base from this, so it may be a read error. The chain joins TRBV4-2 to TRBJ2-7; D gene unclear. Germline assignment: CDR1 LGHNA and CDR2 YNFKEQ. The V end was cut by 4 bases, the J end by 7 bases, with 14 bases between. This CDR3 has 13 residues. The CDR3 spells CASSPTTHNEQYF. The CDR3 nucleotides are TGTGCCAGCAGCCCGACAACCCACAATGAGCAGTACTTC.

The J gene is TRBJ2-7, the V gene TRBV4-3; possible D gene TRBD2, 5 bases. CDR1 is LGHNA and CDR2 is YSLEER in the germline V gene. The V gene lost 1 base and the J gene lost 0 bases, with 13 bases spanning the gap. This CDR3 region has 16 residues. CDR3 sequence reads: CASSQGGEGFSYEQYF. The CDR3 nucleotides read TGCGCCAGCAGCCAAGGCGGCGAGGGTTTCTCCTACGAGCAGTACTTC.

J is TRBJ2-3 and V is TRBV20-1; possible D gene TRBD2, 6 bases. This CDR3 comprises 19 residues. CDR1 is DFQATT, CDR2 SNEGSKA, per germline (reference sequence). Trimming removed 5 bases at V and 0 bases at J, with 27 bases between. The chain's CDR3 is CSAFRPSSSGGGSTDTQYF. CDR3 bases: TGCAGTGCTTTCCGCCCGAGTTCCAGTGGGGGAGGTAGCACAGATACGCAGTATTTT.

The J gene is TRBJ2-2, the V gene TRBV9; TRBD1 agrees at 10 bases. There are 18 residues in the CDR3. CDR1 is SGDLS, CDR2 YYNGEE, per germline. V lost 4 bases to trimming and J lost 4 bases; unmatched junction nucleotides: 13. CDR3 loop: CASSLTPDRGFATGELFF. In nucleotides, the CDR3 is TGTGCCAGCAGCCTAACCCCGGACAGGGGGTTTGCCACCGGGGAGCTGTTTTTT.

This chain uses TRBV7-9 with TRBJ1-2, with a tentative D call TRBD1 (6 bases). Trimming removed 1 base at V and 3 bases at J, with 9 bases between. The CDR3 sequence is 14 residues long. Germline CDR1 reads SEHNR; CDR2 reads FQNEAQ (reference sequence). In DNA form, the CDR3 reads TGTGCCAGCAGCTTAGGAGCAGGGGACTATGGCTACACCTTC. Translating it yields CASSLGAGDYGYTF.

This clonotype was observed a handful of times. This sequence joins TRBV7-9 and TRBJ2-7; no clear D. V was pared by 5 bases and J by 2 bases, with 13 bases between. CDR3 size: 14 residues. CDR1 SEHNR and CDR2 FQNEAQ come from the germline V gene (reference sequence). DNA for the CDR3: TGTGCCAGCAGCCCACCAACCGAAACCTACGAGCAGTACTTC. Its protein product is CASSPPTETYEQYF.

CDR3 protein: CASSMPGQGARGYTF. The CDR3 DNA reads as TGTGCCAGCAGCATGCCGGGACAGGGGGCTCGCGGCTACACCTTC. This chain uses TRBV5-6 with TRBJ1-2; 12 bases agree with TRBD1. Germline CDR1 reads SGHDT; CDR2 reads YYEEEE. J lost 8 bases, V lost 4 bases, and 9 bases had no gene match. The length of the CDR3 is 15 residues.

The V call is TRBV20-1, the J call TRBJ2-1; TRBD2 matches at 8 bases. The J call may be wrong; the DNA end is better matched by TRBJ2-7. The CDR3 has 16 amino acids. Looked up from germline, CDR1 is DFQATT and CDR2 is SNEGSKA (reference sequence). The CDR3 loop reads CSARAQGGRFYNEQYF. CDR3 nucleotides: TGCAGTGCTAGAGCCCAGGGCGGGAGGTTCTACAATGAGCAGTACTTC.